Below are 11 T cell receptor beta chains sequenced from a single sample in a study of blood T cell repertoires in COVID-19. Assay: immunoSEQ multiplex PCR; the TCRdb copy retains only in-frame clones and omits some. The sample holds a few hundred thousand clones; under 90% are singletons and the top ten take around 10%. Sequenced: peripheral blood. Every receptor here comes from a woman aged 25-40 years with COVID-19, enrolled during active disease.

The chain recombines TRBV6-4 with TRBJ2-3, with 9 positions matching TRBD2. There are 15 residues in the CDR3. V was pared by 8 bases and J by 5 bases, with 11 bases of the junction left unmatched. CDR1 MRHNA and CDR2 SNTAGT come from the germline V gene. The CDR3 nucleotides are TGTGCCAGCCGGGGCGGGGGGGCACGGGAAGATACGCAGTATTTT. It yields the protein CASRGGGAREDTQYF.

The chain recombines TRBV20-1 with TRBJ2-7; 8 nucleotides line up with TRBD1. J lost 7 bases, V lost 6 bases, and 5 bases had no gene match. Germline lookup yields CDR1 DFQATT and CDR2 SNEGSKA (reference sequence). This CDR3 is 11 amino acids long. Here the CDR3 reads CSATGDREQYF. In nucleotides, the CDR3 is TGCAGTGCGACAGGGGATAGGGAGCAGTACTTC.

V usage is TRBV28 and J usage is TRBJ1-1; TRBD1 agrees at 9 bases. The CDR3 has 16 amino acids. In germline, CDR1 is MDHEN, CDR2 SYDVKM. J lost 0 bases, V lost 4 bases, and 6 bases had no gene match. The CDR3 spells CASSYGQGLLNTEAFF. The CDR3 bases are TGTGCCAGCAGTTACGGACAGGGGCTATTGAACACTGAAGCTTTCTTT.

The CDR3 DNA is TGTGCCAGTAGTATAGGTCCGGGGTATGAGTTCTTC. Residues: CASSIGPGYEFF. V usage is TRBV19 and J usage is TRBJ2-1, with a tentative D call TRBD2 (5 bases). Between the trimmed V and J ends, which lost 1 base and 14 bases, there was a span of 12 bases. Germline-derived CDR1 and CDR2 are LNHDA and SQIVND (reference sequence). The length of the CDR3 is 12 residues.

This clone was seen a single time. The chain carries TRBV29-1 and TRBJ2-7; D may be TRBD1 (5 bases). V lost 8 bases and J lost 3, with 14 bases in between. Germline V gives CDR1 SQVTM, CDR2 ANQGSEA. The CDR3 is made up of 12 amino acids. The CDR3 reads CSSLGQGYEQYF. CDR3 in DNA: TGCAGCTCCCTGGGGCAGGGCTACGAGCAGTACTTC.

This chain joins TRBV6-2 or TRBV6-3 and TRBJ1-5, with 7 bases matching TRBD1. Looked up from germline, CDR1 is MNHEY and CDR2 is SVGEGT. V trimming: 6 bases; J trimming: 3 bases; junction bases outside the gene matches: 5. The CDR3 has 14 amino acids. The CDR3 region has the DNA TGTGCCAGCAGCGACAGGGCCTACAATCAGCCCCAGCATTTT. Protein: CASSDRAYNQPQHF.

This clone was counted only a few times. V is TRBV7-8 and J is TRBJ2-1; 8 nucleotides agree with TRBD2. Trimming at V came to 3 bases and at J to 4 bases, leaving 11 bases not matched to a gene. The CDR3 length is 17 residues. From germline, CDR1 is SGHVS and CDR2 FQNEAQ. The CDR3 nucleotides are TGTGCCAGCAGCTTCTTTTCCACTAGCGGCCGTTACAATGAGCAGTTCTTC. It yields the protein CASSFFSTSGRYNEQFF.

CDR3 DNA: TGTGCCAGCTCACCACCTTTAGGGAGCTCACCCCTCCACTTT. The encoded protein is CASSPPLGSSPLHF. The chain links TRBV18 to TRBJ1-6, with D hard to call. The CDR3 totals 14 residues. The V gene's germline CDR1 is KGHSH and CDR2 LQKENI. V was clipped by 0 bases and J by 10 bases, with 10 bases between them.

The chain joins TRBV13 to TRBJ1-1; a weak D match, TRBD1 (6 bases). This CDR3 spans 12 amino acids. The germline V and J ends were trimmed by 5 bases and 7 bases, with 11 bases remaining between them. The germline V gene encodes CDR1 PRHDT and CDR2 FYEKMQ (reference sequence). This chain's CDR3 is CASSPDRIEAFF. The DNA for the CDR3 is TGTGCCAGCAGCCCCGACAGGATTGAAGCTTTCTTT.

The V gene is TRBV5-6, the J gene TRBJ1-4; 7 positions match TRBD1. The CDR3 has 16 residues. Trimming at V came to 4 bases and at J to 7 bases, leaving 13 bases not matched to a gene. Germline values: CDR1 SGHDT, CDR2 YYEEEE. The chain's CDR3 is CASSPGGPYSGEKLFF. CDR3 DNA sequence: TGTGCCAGCAGCCCAGGGGGGCCCTATTCGGGTGAAAAACTGTTTTTT. Full variable domain (outside the CDR3, taken from reference TRBV5-6 and TRBJ1-4): DAGVTQSPTHLIKTRGQQVTLRCSPKSGHDTVSWYQQALGQGPQFIFQYYEEEERQRGNFPDRFSGHQFPNYSSELNVNALLLGDSALYLCASSPGGPYSGEKLFFGSGTQLSVL.

The rearrangement joins TRBV2 to TRBJ2-7; 8 bases fit TRBD2. From germline, CDR1 is SNHLY and CDR2 FYNNEI. The V gene end was trimmed by 2 bases and the J gene end by 10 bases; junction bases not matched to a gene: 7. This CDR3 comprises 13 residues. The CDR3 is CASSESLGTSQYF. In DNA, the CDR3 is TGTGCCAGCAGTGAATCTCTCGGGACTAGTCAGTACTTC.